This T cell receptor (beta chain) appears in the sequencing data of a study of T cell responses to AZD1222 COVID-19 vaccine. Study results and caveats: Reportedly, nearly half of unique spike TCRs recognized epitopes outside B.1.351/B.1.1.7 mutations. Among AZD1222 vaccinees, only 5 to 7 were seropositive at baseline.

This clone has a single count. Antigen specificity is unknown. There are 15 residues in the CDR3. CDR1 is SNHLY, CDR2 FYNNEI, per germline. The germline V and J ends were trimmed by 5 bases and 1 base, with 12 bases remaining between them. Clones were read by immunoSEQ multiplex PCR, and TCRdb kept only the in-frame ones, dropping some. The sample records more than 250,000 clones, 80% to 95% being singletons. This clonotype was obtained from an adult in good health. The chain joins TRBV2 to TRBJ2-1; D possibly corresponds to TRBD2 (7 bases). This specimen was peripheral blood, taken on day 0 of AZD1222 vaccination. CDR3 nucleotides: TGTGCCAGCAGTCTACAGGGAGGGTCCTACAATGAGCAGTTCTTC. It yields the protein CASSLQGGSYNEQFF.